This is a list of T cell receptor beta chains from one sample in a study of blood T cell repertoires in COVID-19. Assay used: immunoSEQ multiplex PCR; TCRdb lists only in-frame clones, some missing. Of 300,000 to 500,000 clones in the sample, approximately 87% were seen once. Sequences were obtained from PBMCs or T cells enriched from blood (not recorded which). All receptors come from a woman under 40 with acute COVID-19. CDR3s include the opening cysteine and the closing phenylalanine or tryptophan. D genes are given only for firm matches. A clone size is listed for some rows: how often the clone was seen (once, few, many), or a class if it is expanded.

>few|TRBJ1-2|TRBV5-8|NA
CASSFGGSNYGYTF
TGTGCCAGCAGCTTCGGGGGTTCTAACTATGGCTACACCTTC
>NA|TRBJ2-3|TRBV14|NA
CASSQGLVPDTQYF
TGTGCCAGCAGCCAAGGGCTAGTGCCCGATACGCAGTATTTT
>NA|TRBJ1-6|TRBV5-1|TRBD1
CASSEGQGGSPLHF
TGCGCCAGCAGCGAAGGACAGGGAGGTTCACCCCTCCACTTT
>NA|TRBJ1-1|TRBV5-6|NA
CASSKGQLRAEAFF
TGTGCCAGCAGCAAAGGACAGCTTAGGGCTGAAGCTTTCTTT
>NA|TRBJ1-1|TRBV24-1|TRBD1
CATSSFGTGKTEAFF
TGTGCCACCAGTTCTTTCGGGACAGGGAAAACTGAAGCTTTCTTT
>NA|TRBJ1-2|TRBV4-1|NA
CASSERDGTNYGYTF
TGCGCCAGCAGCGAGCGGGACGGAACAAACTATGGCTACACCTTC
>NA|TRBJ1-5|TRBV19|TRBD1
CASSIGHRGQHQPQHF
TGTGCCAGTAGTATAGGTCACAGGGGGCAGCATCAGCCCCAGCATTTT
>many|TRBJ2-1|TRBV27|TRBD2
CASSWLAGGPSSYNEQFF
TGTGCCAGCAGTTGGCTAGCGGGGGGGCCGAGCTCCTACAATGAGCAGTTCTTC
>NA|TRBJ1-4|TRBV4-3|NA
CASSQDGGGSNEKLFF
TGCGCCAGCAGCCAAGATGGGGGAGGATCTAATGAAAAACTGTTTTTT
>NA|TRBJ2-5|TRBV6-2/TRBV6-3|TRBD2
CASGPGPPGGTQYF
TGTGCCAGCGGCCCGGGGCCCCCGGGAGGGACCCAGTACTTC
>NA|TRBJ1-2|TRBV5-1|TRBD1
CASSPLRTGLGGYTF
TGCGCCAGCAGCCCCCTCAGGACAGGCCTGGGAGGCTACACCTTC
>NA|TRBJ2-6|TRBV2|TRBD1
CASRGQVNSGANVLTF
TGTGCCAGCAGAGGACAGGTTAACTCTGGGGCCAACGTCCTGACTTTC
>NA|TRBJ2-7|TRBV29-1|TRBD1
CSASDRELYEQYF
TGCAGCGCCTCGGACAGGGAGCTCTACGAGCAGTACTTC
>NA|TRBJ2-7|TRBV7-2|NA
CASSVPSYEQYF
TGTGCCAGCAGCGTCCCGAGCTACGAGCAGTACTTC
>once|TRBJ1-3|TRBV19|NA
CASKASSAGNTIYF
TGTGCCAGTAAGGCCTCAAGCGCAGGAAACACCATATATTTT
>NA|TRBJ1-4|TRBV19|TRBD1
CASRNTGDAGEKLFF
TGTGCCAGTAGGAATACAGGGGACGCAGGGGAAAAACTGTTTTTT
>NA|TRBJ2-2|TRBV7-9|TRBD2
CASTPQLGSGANTGELFF
TGTGCCAGCACCCCTCAGCTGGGCAGCGGGGCTAACACCGGGGAGCTGTTTTTT
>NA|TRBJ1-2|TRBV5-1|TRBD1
CASSPRTGLNYGYTF
TGCGCCAGCAGCCCTCGGACAGGGCTTAACTATGGCTACACCTTC
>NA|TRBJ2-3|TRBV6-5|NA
CASSWQGQSTDTQYF
TGTGCCAGCAGTTGGCAGGGACAAAGCACAGATACGCAGTATTTT
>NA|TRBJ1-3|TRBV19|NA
CASSTGYSGNTIYF
TGTGCCAGTAGTACCGGGTACTCTGGAAACACCATATATTTT
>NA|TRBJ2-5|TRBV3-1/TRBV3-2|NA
CASSPQDSETQYF
TGTGCCAGCAGCCCACAGGATTCAGAGACCCAGTACTTC
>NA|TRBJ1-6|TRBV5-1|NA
CASSLEAGSPPLHF
TGCGCCAGCAGCTTGGAGGCAGGCTCCCCGCCCCTCCACTTT
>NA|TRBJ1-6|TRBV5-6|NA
CASSYTVQGNFHF
TGTGCCAGCAGCTATACGGTACAGGGAAATTTCCACTTT
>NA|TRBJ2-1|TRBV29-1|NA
CSVDGLVDVNNEQFF
TGCAGCGTTGATGGCCTAGTCGACGTCAACAATGAGCAGTTCTTC
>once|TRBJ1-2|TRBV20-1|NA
CSALGTSGYTF
TGCAGTGCTTTAGGGACATCCGGCTACACCTTC
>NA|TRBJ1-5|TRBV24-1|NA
CAIGREGSNQPQHF
TGTGCCATCGGTCGGGAGGGTAGCAATCAGCCCCAGCATTTT
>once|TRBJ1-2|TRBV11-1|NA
CASSSDIGAGYTF
TGTGCCAGCAGCTCCGACATCGGCGCTGGCTACACCTTC
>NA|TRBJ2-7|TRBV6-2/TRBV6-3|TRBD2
CASSYGQGLAGYEQYF
TGTGCCAGCAGTTACGGTCAGGGACTAGCGGGCTACGAGCAGTACTTC